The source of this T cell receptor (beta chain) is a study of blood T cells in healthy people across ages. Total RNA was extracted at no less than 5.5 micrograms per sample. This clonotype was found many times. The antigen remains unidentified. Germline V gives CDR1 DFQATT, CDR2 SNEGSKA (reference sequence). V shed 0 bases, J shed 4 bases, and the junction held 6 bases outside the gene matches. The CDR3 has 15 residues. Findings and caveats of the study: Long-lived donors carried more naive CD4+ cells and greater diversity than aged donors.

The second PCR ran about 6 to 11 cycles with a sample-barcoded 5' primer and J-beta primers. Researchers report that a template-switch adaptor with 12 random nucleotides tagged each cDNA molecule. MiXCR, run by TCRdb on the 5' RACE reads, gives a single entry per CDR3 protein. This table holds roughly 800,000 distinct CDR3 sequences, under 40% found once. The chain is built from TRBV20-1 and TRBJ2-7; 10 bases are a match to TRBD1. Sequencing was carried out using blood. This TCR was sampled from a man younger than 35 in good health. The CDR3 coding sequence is TGCAGTGCTAGAGAAGTGGGGACAGGGGATTACGAGCAGTACTTC. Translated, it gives CSAREVGTGDYEQYF.